The present T cell receptor beta chain was sequenced within a study of shared clonotypes between healthy human individuals. The CDR3 loop spans 16 amino acids. CDR1 is SGDLS and CDR2 is YYNGEE in the germline V gene. Trimming took 0 bases from V and 4 from J, leaving 14 bases between them. Clones were read by immunoSEQ multiplex PCR, and TCRdb kept only the in-frame ones, dropping some. The sample includes about 460,000 clones, more than 70% of them seen just once. All of the donors resided in Nashville, Tennessee, and each was a Caucasian adult. This clonotype was sampled from a woman in her 40s in good health. Some clones in this sample may be carry-over from other donors' samples. The chain has TRBV9 and TRBJ2-1; D perhaps matches TRBD1 (6 bases). The material sequenced was PBMCs. CDR3 nucleotides: TGTGCCAGCAGCGTAGACCCGGGACAATTTTACAATGAGCAGTTCTTC. This encodes CASSVDPGQFYNEQFF.